One sample yielded the 21 T cell receptor beta chains listed below, sequenced in a study of T cells in localized non-small cell lung cancer. Method: immunoSEQ multiplex PCR; TCRdb's copy keeps in-frame clones and lacks some. In the table there are tens of thousands of clones, 80% to 95% of which are singletons. The sequencing here drew on peripheral blood mononuclear cells, taken before any cancer treatment. Source of these receptors: a woman between 35 and 75 years old with stage III lung adenocarcinoma.

The chain employs TRBV2 and TRBJ2-2; no clear D gene. With 4 bases removed from V and 1 base from J, the gap between germline ends came to 10 bases. CDR3 length: 15 amino acids. The germline gives CDR1 SNHLY, CDR2 FYNNEI. The DNA for the CDR3 is TGTGCCAGCAGTGTTTACCTCGAGAACACCGGGGAGCTGTTTTTT. Translated, it gives CASSVYLENTGELFF.

The chain joins TRBV4-1 to TRBJ2-7; 9 nucleotides match TRBD1. J lost 2 bases, V lost 1 base, and 0 bases had no gene match. Per the germline V gene, CDR1 is MGHRA and CDR2 is YSYEKL. There are 14 residues in the CDR3. As DNA, the CDR3 is TGCGCCAGCAGCCAAGGACAGGGGGCCTACGAGCAGTACTTC. It translates to CASSQGQGAYEQYF.

The chain couples TRBV29-1 to TRBJ2-1; the D call may be TRBD1 or TRBD2 (7 bases each). The CDR3 totals 14 residues. V was clipped by 7 bases and J by 0 bases, with 13 bases between them. CDR1 SQVTM and CDR2 ANQGSEA come from the germline V gene. The CDR3 protein is CSAQGGSSYNEQFF. Written as DNA, the CDR3 is TGCAGCGCCCAGGGGGGGAGCTCCTACAATGAGCAGTTCTTC.

This chain links TRBV7-2 with TRBJ2-1; 8 bases match TRBD2. The ends lost 2 bases at V and 3 bases at J; junction bases unmatched: 6. This CDR3 region has 16 residues. CDR1 and CDR2 from the germline V gene are SGHTA and FQGNSA. The CDR3 region is CASSLSLAGYYNEQFF. The CDR3 nucleotides read TGTGCCAGCAGCTTATCGCTAGCGGGCTACTACAATGAGCAGTTCTTC.

V and J are TRBV11-3 and TRBJ2-3; 7 bases fit TRBD2. J gave up 8 bases and V 5 bases, and 4 bases lay outside the gene matches. The germline V gene has CDR1 SGHNT and CDR2 YENEEA. The CDR3 runs 12 residues. Here the CDR3 reads CASSGRAPTQYF. The CDR3 coding sequence is TGTGCCAGCAGCGGGAGGGCCCCTACGCAGTATTTT.

The V call is TRBV15, the J call TRBJ2-1; D unresolved. This CDR3 region has 12 residues. Germline V gene sequence: CDR1 LNHNV, CDR2 YYDKDF (reference sequence). V dropped 1 base and J dropped 7 bases, with 5 bases sitting between them. CDR3 in DNA: TGTGCCACCAGCAGAGGTCTGAATGAGCAGTTCTTC. The encoded protein is CATSRGLNEQFF.

The CDR3 sequence: CASSPSGGAGELFF. The DNA for the CDR3 is TGTGCCAGCAGCCCCTCGGGGGGGGCCGGGGAGCTGTTTTTT. The rearrangement joins TRBV7-8 to TRBJ2-2; TRBD2 aligns across 8 bases. The CDR3 sequence is 14 residues long. Germline lookup yields CDR1 SGHVS and CDR2 FQNEAQ. The V segment lost 5 bases and the J segment 6 bases; nucleotides outside the gene matches: 5.

The chain uses TRBV11-3 and TRBJ2-1; 7 positions match TRBD2. Germline assignment: CDR1 SGHNT and CDR2 YENEEA. V dropped 4 bases and J dropped 4; count of bases not matched to a gene: 7. This CDR3 spans 15 amino acids. CDR3 in DNA: TGTGCCAGCAGCTCTCTAGCGGACCAATACAATGAGCAGTTCTTC. It yields the protein CASSSLADQYNEQFF.

The genes are TRBV28 and TRBJ1-2; D is unclear. This CDR3 is 14 amino acids long. Germline loops: CDR1 MDHEN, CDR2 SYDVKM. Trimming took off 6 bases at V and 3 bases at J, with 14 bases between the two ends. For the CDR3, the DNA is TGTGCCAGCAGAACAGCGGACCCTTACTATGGCTACACCTTC. Translation gives CASRTADPYYGYTF.

The genes are TRBV5-6 and TRBJ2-7; unclear D gene. Germline V gene sequence: CDR1 SGHDT, CDR2 YYEEEE. The CDR3 has 18 amino acids. V dropped 4 bases and J dropped 0 bases, with 23 bases sitting between them. As DNA, the CDR3 is TGTGCCAGCAGCCGAACACGGATTAGGATTACGAGCTCCTACGAGCAGTACTTC. It is translated as CASSRTRIRITSSYEQYF.

A single count supports this clone. The rearrangement uses TRBV30 and TRBJ2-7, with 8 bases matching TRBD1. Trimming removed 2 bases from V and 5 bases from J; junction bases left unmatched: 8. Germline-derived CDR1 and CDR2 are GTSNPN and SVGIG (reference sequence). CDR3 length: 14 amino acids. Here the CDR3 reads CAWSPWTGIDEQYF. The CDR3 DNA reads TGTGCCTGGAGTCCCTGGACAGGGATCGACGAGCAGTACTTC.

A remark on this clone: A junction end diverges from the germline sequence, so it may reflect a read error. The chain recombines TRBV2 with TRBJ2-1; 12 positions match TRBD2. This CDR3 contains 16 residues. CDR1 and CDR2 (germline): SNHLY, FYNNEI. The CDR3 DNA follows: TGTGCCAGCAGTAGACTAGCGGGAGAGGGAAGGAATGAGCAGCTCTTC. Translated: CASSRLAGEGRNEQLF.

The chain carries TRBV5-1 and TRBJ2-5, with D perhaps matching TRBD1 or TRBD2 (5 bases each). This CDR3 is built from 16 residues. V lost 0 bases to trimming and J lost 1 base, with 13 bases between them. The germline gives CDR1 SGHRS, CDR2 YFSETQ. The CDR3 is CASSLAGAASQETQYF. CDR3 in DNA: TGCGCCAGCAGCTTGGCCGGGGCAGCTAGCCAAGAGACCCAGTACTTC. The variable domain in full, completed from reference TRBV5-1 and TRBJ2-5, reads KAGVTQTPRYLIKTRGQQVTLSCSPISGHRSVSWYQQTPGQGLQFLFEYFSETQRNKGNFPGRFSGRQFSNSRSEMNVSTLELGDSALYLCASSLAGAASQETQYFGPGTRLLVL.

The chain employs TRBV18 and TRBJ1-2; no clear D gene. The length of the CDR3 is 15 residues. The V gene lost 0 bases and the J gene lost 4 bases, with 12 bases spanning the gap. CDR1 and CDR2 from the germline V gene are KGHSH and LQKENI. CDR3 region: CASSPPDAPIYGYTF. The CDR3 bases are TGTGCCAGCTCACCACCGGACGCCCCTATCTATGGCTACACCTTC. The full variable domain, its missing parts supplied by reference TRBV18 and TRBJ1-2, is NAGVMQNPRHLVRRRGQEARLRCSPMKGHSHVYWYRQLPEEGLKFMVYLQKENIIDESGMPKERFSAEFPKEGPSILRIQQVVRGDSAAYFCASSPPDAPIYGYTFGSGTRLTVV.

The chain links TRBV9 to TRBJ1-2; D is unclear. The CDR3 sequence is 13 residues long. Germline assignment: CDR1 SGDLS and CDR2 YYNGEE. V lost 4 bases and J 8 bases, leaving 15 bases between the germline ends. The CDR3 sequence: CASSIHWGGGYTF. In DNA form, the CDR3 reads TGTGCCAGCAGCATACATTGGGGTGGCGGCTACACCTTC.

This clone was picked up a small number of times. The J gene is TRBJ2-1, the V gene TRBV10-1; the match to TRBD1 covers 7 bases. The J segment lost 4 bases and the V segment lost 3 bases, leaving 6 bases of the junction unmatched. There are 15 residues in the CDR3. The V gene's germline CDR1 is WNHNN and CDR2 SYGVQD (reference sequence). CDR3 amino acids: CASSDGTDLYNEQFF. For the CDR3, the DNA is TGCGCCAGCAGTGACGGGACAGACCTATACAATGAGCAGTTCTTC.

The chain couples TRBV18 to TRBJ2-7, with TRBD2 as a possible D gene (5 bases). Trimming took 6 bases from V and 0 from J, leaving 15 bases between them. CDR3 size: 15 residues. From germline, CDR1 is KGHSH and CDR2 LQKENI. Here the CDR3 DNA reads TGTGCCAGCTCCAGGACTCAAACAGCCTCCTACGAGCAGTACTTC. This codes for CASSRTQTASYEQYF.

This clone was recorded only once. This chain uses TRBV7-9 with TRBJ2-3; D gene unclear. This CDR3 is built from 12 residues. The V end was cut by 7 bases, the J end by 1 base, with 6 bases between. Germline V lookup: CDR1 SEHNR, CDR2 FQNEAQ (reference sequence). As DNA, the CDR3 is TGTGCCAGCAACCCCCGCACAGATACGCAGTATTTT. Amino acid sequence: CASNPRTDTQYF.

The chain carries TRBV29-1 and TRBJ2-7; D gene unclear. V dropped 4 bases and J dropped 3 bases, with 7 bases sitting between them. Germline CDR1 is SQVTM and CDR2 is ANQGSEA. CDR3 size: 11 residues. The chain's CDR3 is CSVGERYEQYF. In nucleotides, the CDR3 is TGCAGCGTTGGCGAACGCTACGAGCAGTACTTC.

The chain couples TRBV5-8 to TRBJ2-5; 12 nucleotides match TRBD1. Germline CDR1 reads SGHTS; CDR2 reads YDEGEE. Trimming at V came to 4 bases and at J to 10 bases, leaving 5 bases not matched to a gene. The CDR3 loop spans 13 amino acids. CDR3 bases: TGTGCCAGCAGCCGGGACAGGGGGCCCGACCAGTACTTC. It yields the protein CASSRDRGPDQYF.

In its sample, this clone was seen once. The genes are TRBV6-5 and TRBJ1-1, with D possibly being TRBD1 (6 bases). This CDR3 has 14 amino acids. Looked up from germline, CDR1 is MNHEY and CDR2 is SVGAGI. Deletions cut 7 bases from V and 2 bases from J, with 14 bases between. This CDR3 reads CASTTGLGNTEAFF. The DNA for the CDR3 is TGTGCCAGCACAACAGGGTTGGGCAACACTGAAGCTTTCTTT.